Sequencing of this T cell receptor beta chain was carried out in a study of blood T cells in healthy people across ages. General study results and limits: Diversity was estimated from one million T cells, and these estimates were considered underestimates. It was not known whether donors were CMV positive (a possible confounder of expanded clonotype changes). Significant beta diversity loss was already apparent by age approximately 38, declining roughly linearly.

The people who gave samples were healthy Caucasians from Russia, aged roughly 6 to 100. Trimming at V came to 5 bases and at J to 2 bases, leaving 10 bases not matched to a gene. This CDR3 spans 16 amino acids. Germline V gene sequence: CDR1 MDHEN, CDR2 SYDVKM. Using a J-beta primer mix together with a sample-barcoded 5' primer, a second PCR was run for roughly 6 to 12 cycles. TCRdb analysed the 5' RACE reads with MiXCR anew, one entry per CDR3 protein. This sample has roughly 1.4 million distinct CDR3 sequences, with around 59% found just once. Note on this clonotype: Its matching antigen is unknown.

The chain is built from TRBV28 and TRBJ1-1; 8 bases align to TRBD1. What was sequenced was blood. The sequence derives from a man aged 18-30 years in good health. The chain's CDR3 is CASSPGNRGSNTEAFF. CDR3 coding DNA: TGTGCCAGCAGTCCGGGAAACAGGGGGTCCAACACTGAAGCTTTCTTT.